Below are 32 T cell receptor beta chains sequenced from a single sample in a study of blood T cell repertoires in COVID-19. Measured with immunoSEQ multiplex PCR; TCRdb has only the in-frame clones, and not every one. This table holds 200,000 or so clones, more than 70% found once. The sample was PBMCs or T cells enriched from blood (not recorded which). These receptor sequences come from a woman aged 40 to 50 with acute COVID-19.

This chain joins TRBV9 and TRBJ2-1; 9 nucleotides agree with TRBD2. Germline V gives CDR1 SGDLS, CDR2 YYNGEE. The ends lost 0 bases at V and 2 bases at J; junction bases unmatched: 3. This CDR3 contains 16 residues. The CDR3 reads CASSVAAGGTYNEQFF. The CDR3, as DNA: TGTGCCAGCAGCGTAGCAGCGGGAGGCACCTACAATGAGCAGTTCTTC.

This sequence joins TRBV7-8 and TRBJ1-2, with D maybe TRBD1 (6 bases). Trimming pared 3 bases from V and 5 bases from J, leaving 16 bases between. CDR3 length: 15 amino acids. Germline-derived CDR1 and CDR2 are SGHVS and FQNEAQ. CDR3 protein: CASSLPGQLRYGYTF. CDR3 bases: TGTGCCAGCAGCTTGCCGGGACAACTAAGGTATGGCTACACCTTC.

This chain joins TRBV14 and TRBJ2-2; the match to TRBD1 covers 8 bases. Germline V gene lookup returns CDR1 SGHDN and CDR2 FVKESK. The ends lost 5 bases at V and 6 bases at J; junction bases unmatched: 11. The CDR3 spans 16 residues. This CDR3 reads CASSKGQGGLAGELFF. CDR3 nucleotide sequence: TGTGCCAGCAGCAAAGGACAGGGAGGCCTAGCCGGGGAGCTGTTTTTT. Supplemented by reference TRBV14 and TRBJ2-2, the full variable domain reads EAGVTQFPSHSVIEKGQTVTLRCDPISGHDNLYWYRRVMGKEIKFLLHFVKESKQDESGMPNNRFLAERTGGTYSTLKVQPAELEDSGVYFCASSKGQGGLAGELFFGEGSRLTVL.

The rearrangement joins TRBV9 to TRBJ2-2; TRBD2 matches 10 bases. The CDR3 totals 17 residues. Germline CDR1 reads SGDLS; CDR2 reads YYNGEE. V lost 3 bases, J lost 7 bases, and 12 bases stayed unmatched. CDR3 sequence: CASSALTSGAGIGELFF. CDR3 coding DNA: TGTGCCAGCAGCGCCTTAACTAGCGGGGCAGGAATCGGGGAGCTGTTTTTT.

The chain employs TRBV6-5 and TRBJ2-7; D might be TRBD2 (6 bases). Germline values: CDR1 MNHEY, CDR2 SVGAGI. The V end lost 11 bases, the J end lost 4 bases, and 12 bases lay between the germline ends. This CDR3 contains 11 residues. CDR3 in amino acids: CAVGGGYEQYV. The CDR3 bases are TGTGCCGTGGGAGGAGGATACGAGCAGTACGTC.

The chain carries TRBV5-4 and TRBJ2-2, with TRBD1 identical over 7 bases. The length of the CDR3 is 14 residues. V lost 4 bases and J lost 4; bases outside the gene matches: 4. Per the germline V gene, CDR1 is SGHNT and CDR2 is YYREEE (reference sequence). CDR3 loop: CASSRTGATGELFF. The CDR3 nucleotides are TGTGCCAGCAGCCGGACAGGCGCCACCGGGGAGCTGTTTTTT.

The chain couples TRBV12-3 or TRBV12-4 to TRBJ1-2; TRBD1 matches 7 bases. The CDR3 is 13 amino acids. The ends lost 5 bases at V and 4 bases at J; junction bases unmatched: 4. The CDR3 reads CASSAGTVYGYTF. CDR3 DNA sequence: TGTGCCAGCAGTGCCGGGACAGTCTATGGCTACACCTTC.

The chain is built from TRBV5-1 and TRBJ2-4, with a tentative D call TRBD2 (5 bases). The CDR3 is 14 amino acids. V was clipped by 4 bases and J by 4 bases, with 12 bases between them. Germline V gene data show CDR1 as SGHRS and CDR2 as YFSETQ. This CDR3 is CASSPGSQKNIQYF. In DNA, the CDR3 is TGCGCCAGCAGCCCGGGGTCCCAGAAAAACATTCAGTACTTC.

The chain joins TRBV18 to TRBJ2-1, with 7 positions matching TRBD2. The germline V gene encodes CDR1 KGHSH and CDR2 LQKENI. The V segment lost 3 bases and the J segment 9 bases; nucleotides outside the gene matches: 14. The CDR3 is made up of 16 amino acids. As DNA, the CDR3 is TGTGCCAGCTCACCTCAGCCTAGCGGAGAAATCGGTGAGCAGTTCTTC. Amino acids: CASSPQPSGEIGEQFF.

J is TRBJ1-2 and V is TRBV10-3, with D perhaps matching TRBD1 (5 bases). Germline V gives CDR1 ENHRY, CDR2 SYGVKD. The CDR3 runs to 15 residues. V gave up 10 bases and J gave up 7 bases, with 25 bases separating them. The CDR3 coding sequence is TGTGCCACCCGGACGGGGGAGGGCGCATTGGGTGGCTACACCTTC. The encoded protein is CATRTGEGALGGYTF.

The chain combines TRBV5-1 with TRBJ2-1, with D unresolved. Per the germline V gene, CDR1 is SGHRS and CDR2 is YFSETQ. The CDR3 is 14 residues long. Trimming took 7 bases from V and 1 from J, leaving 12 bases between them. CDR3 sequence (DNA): TGCGCCAGCGGCCCACATGTTTCCTACAATGAGCAGTTCTTC. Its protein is CASGPHVSYNEQFF.

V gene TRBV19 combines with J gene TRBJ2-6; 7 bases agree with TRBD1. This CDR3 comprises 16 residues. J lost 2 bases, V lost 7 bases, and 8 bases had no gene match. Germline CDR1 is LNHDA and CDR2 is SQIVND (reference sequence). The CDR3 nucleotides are TGTGCCAGTAAATCAGGGGGTTCTCCTGGGGCCAACGTCCTGACTTTC. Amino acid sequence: CASKSGGSPGANVLTF.

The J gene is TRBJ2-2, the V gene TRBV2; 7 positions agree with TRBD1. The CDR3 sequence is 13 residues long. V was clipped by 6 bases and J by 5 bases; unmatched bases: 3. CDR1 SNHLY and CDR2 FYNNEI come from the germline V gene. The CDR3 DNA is TGTGCCAGCAGGTTACAGGGGACCGGGGAGCTGTTTTTT. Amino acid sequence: CASRLQGTGELFF.

CDR3 sequence (DNA): TGCGCCAGCAGCCAAGTTTGGAGGGGGCCCTACGAGCAGTACTTC. Translating gives CASSQVWRGPYEQYF. The J gene is TRBJ2-7, the V gene TRBV4-3; weak D call: TRBD1 (7 bases). Germline CDR1 reads LGHNA; CDR2 reads YSLEER. The CDR3 consists of 15 residues. Trimming cost V 1 base and J 2 bases, with 12 bases left between them.

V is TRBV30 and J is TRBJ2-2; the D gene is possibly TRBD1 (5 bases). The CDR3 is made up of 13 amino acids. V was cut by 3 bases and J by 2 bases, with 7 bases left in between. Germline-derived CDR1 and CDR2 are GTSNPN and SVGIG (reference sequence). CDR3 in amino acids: CAWRGLNTGELFF. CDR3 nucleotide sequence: TGTGCCTGGAGGGGGCTCAACACCGGGGAGCTGTTTTTT.

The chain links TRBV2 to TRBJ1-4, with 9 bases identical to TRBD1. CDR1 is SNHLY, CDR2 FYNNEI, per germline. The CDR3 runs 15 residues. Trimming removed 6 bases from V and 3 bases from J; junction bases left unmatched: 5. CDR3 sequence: CASRDRGTANEKLFF. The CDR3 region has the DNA TGTGCCAGCAGGGACAGGGGAACGGCTAATGAAAAACTGTTTTTT.

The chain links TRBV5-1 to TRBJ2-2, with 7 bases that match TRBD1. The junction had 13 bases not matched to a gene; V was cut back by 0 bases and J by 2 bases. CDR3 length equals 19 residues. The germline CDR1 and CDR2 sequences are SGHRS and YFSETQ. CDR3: CASSLVPKSRDRNTGELFF. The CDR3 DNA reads TGCGCCAGCAGCTTGGTTCCAAAGAGTAGGGACAGAAACACCGGGGAGCTGTTTTTT.

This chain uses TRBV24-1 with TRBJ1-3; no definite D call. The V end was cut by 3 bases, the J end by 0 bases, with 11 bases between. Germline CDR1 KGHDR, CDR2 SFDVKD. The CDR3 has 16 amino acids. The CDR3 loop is CATSDGHSSSGNTIYF. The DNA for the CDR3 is TGTGCCACCAGTGATGGGCACTCCAGCTCTGGAAACACCATATATTTT.

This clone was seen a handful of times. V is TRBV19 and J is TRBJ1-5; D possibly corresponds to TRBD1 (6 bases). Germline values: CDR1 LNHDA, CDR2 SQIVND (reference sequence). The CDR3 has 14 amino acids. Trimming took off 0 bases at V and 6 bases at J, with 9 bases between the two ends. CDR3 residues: CASSIDTDSQPQHF. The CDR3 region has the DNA TGTGCCAGTAGTATAGATACGGACAGTCAGCCCCAGCATTTT.

The DNA of the CDR3 is TGTGCCAGCAGTTTAACTCAGGGGCGCCAGCATTTT. Protein product: CASSLTQGRQHF. The chain uses TRBV12-3 or TRBV12-4 and TRBJ1-5; possibly TRBD1 for D (6 bases). The CDR3 extends over 12 amino acids. V was shortened by 2 bases and J by 12 bases, with 11 bases between the two germline ends.

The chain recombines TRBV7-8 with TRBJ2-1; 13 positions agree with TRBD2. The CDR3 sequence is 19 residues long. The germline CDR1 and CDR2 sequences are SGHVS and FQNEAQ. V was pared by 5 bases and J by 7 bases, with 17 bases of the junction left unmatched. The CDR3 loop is CASSINPNILAGGRNEQFF. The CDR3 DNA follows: TGTGCCAGCAGCATCAACCCCAATATACTAGCGGGGGGGAGGAATGAGCAGTTCTTC.

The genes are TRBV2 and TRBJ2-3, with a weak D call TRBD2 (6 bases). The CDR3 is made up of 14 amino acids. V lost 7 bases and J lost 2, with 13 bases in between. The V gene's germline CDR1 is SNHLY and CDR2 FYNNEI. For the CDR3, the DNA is TGTGCCAGCACCGGGAGTAGCGCCACAGATACGCAGTATTTT. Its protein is CASTGSSATDTQYF.

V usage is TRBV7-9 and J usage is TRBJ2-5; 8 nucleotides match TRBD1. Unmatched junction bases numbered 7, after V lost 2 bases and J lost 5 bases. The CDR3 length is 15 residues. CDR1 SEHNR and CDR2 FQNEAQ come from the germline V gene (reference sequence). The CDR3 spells CASSLPPGGEETQYF. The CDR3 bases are TGTGCCAGCAGCTTACCCCCAGGGGGCGAGGAGACCCAGTACTTC.

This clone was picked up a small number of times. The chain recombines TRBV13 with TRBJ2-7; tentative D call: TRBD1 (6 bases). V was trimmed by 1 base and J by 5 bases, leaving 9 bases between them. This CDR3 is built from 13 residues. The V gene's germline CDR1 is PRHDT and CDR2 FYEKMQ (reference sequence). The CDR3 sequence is CASSLVQGDEQYV. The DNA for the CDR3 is TGTGCCAGCAGCTTAGTACAGGGCGACGAGCAGTACGTC.

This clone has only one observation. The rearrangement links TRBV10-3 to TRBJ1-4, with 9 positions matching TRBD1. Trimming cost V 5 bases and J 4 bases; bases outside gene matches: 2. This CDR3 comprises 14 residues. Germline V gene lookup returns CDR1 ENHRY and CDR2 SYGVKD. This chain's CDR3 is CAISRTGDNEKLFF. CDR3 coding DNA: TGTGCCATCAGTCGGACAGGGGATAATGAAAAACTGTTTTTT.

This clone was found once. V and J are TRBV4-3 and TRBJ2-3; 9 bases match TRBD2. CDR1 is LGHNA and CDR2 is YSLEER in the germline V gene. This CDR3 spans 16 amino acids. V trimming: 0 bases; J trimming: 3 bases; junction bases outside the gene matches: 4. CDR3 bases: TGCGCCAGCAGCCAAGATTCGGCGGGAGGGACAGATACGCAGTATTTT. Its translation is CASSQDSAGGTDTQYF.

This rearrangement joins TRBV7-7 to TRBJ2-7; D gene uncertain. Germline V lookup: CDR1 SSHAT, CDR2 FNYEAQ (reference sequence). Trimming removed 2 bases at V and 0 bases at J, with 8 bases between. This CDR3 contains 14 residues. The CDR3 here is CASSLSTVSYEQYF. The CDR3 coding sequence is TGTGCCAGCAGCTTATCAACAGTCTCCTACGAGCAGTACTTC.

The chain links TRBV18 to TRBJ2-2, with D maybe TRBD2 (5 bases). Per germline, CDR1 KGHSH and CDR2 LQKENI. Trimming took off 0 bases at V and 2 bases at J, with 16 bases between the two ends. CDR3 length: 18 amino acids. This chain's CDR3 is CASSPPGHFGVNTGELFF. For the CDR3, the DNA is TGTGCCAGCTCACCACCGGGCCACTTCGGGGTTAACACCGGGGAGCTGTTTTTT.

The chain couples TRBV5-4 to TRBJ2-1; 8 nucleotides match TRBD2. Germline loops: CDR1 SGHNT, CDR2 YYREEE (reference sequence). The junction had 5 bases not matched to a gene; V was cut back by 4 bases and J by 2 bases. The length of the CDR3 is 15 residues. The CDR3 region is CASSITSGTYNEQFF. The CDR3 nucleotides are TGTGCCAGCAGCATCACTAGCGGAACCTACAATGAGCAGTTCTTC.

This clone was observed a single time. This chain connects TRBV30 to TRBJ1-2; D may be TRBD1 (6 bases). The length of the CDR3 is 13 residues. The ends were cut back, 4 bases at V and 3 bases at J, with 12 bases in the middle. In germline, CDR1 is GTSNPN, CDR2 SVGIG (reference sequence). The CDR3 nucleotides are TGTGCCTGGAATACGGACAGCTACTATGGCTACACCTTC. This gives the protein CAWNTDSYYGYTF. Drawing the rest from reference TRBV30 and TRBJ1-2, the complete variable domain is SQTIHQWPATLVQPVGSPLSLECTVEGTSNPNLYWYRQAAGRGLQLLFYSVGIGQISSEVPQNLSASRPQDRQFILSSKKLLLSDSGFYLCAWNTDSYYGYTFGSGTRLTVV.

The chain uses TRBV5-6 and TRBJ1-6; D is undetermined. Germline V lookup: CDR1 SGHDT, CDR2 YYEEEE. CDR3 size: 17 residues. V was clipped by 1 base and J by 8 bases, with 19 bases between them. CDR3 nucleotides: TGTGCCAGCAGCTTGCGGGTTGGTAGCGCGTTGTATTCACCCCTCCACTTT. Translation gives CASSLRVGSALYSPLHF.

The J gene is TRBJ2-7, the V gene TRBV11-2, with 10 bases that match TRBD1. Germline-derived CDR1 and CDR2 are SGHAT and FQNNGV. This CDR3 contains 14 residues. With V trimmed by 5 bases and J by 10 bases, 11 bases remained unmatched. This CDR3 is CASSPGTGVSEQYF. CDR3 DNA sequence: TGTGCCAGCAGCCCCGGGACAGGGGTATCGGAACAGTACTTC.